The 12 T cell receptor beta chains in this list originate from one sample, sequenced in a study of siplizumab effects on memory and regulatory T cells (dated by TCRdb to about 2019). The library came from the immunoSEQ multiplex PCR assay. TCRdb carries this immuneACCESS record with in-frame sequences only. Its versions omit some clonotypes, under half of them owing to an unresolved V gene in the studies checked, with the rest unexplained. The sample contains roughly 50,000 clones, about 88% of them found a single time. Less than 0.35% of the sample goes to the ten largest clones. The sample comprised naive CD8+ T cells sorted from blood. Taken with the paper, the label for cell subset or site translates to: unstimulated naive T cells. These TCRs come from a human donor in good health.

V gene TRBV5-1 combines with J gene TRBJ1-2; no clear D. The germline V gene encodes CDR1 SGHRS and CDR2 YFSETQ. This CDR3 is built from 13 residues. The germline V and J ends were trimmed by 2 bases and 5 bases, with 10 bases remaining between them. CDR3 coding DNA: TGCGCCAGCAGCTTTGGCCAGCAATATGGCTACACCTTC. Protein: CASSFGQQYGYTF.

The CDR3 coding sequence is TGTGCCAGCAGAGAAAAGCGGGAGGTGGACAATGAGCAGTTCTTC. Amino acids: CASREKREVDNEQFF. This sequence joins TRBV2 and TRBJ2-1; 9 nucleotides agree with TRBD2. This CDR3 contains 15 residues. V lost 6 bases and J lost 5; bases outside the gene matches: 8. Germline loops: CDR1 SNHLY, CDR2 FYNNEI.

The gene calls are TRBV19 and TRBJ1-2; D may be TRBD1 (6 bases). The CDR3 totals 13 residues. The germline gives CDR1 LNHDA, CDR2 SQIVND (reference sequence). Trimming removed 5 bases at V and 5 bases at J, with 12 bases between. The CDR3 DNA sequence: TGTGCCAGTAGTCTGACAGGAACATATGGCTACACCTTC. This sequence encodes CASSLTGTYGYTF.

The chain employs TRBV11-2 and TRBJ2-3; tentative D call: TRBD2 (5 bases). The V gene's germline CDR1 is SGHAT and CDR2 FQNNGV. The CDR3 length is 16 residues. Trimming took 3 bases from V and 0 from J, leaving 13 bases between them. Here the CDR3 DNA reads TGTGCCAGCAGCTTGGGAGTGGGCCCTAGCACAGATACGCAGTATTTT. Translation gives CASSLGVGPSTDTQYF. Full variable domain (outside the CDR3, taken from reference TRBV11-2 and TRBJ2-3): EAGVAQSPRYKIIEKRQSVAFWCNPISGHATLYWYQQILGQGPKLLIQFQNNGVVDDSQLPKDRFSAERLKGVDSTLKIQPAKLEDSAVYLCASSLGVGPSTDTQYFGPGTRLTVL.

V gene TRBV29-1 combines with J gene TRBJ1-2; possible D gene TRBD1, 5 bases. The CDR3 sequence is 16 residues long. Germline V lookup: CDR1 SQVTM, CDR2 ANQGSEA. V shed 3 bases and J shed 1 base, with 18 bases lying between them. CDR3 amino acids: CSVEGVDSSGNYGYTF. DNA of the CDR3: TGCAGCGTTGAGGGGGTAGACAGTAGTGGTAACTATGGCTACACCTTC.

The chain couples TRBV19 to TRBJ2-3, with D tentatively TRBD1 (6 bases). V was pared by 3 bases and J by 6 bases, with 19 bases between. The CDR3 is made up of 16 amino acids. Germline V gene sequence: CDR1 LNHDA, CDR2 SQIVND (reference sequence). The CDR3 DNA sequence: TGTGCCAGTAGTATTGGGGGCAGGGCCCTATCCGATACGCAGTATTTT. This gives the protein CASSIGGRALSDTQYF. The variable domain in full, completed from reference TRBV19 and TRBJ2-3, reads DGGITQSPKYLFRKEGQNVTLSCEQNLNHDAMYWYRQDPGQGLRLIYYSQIVNDFQKGDIAEGYSVSREKKESFPLTVTSAQKNPTAFYLCASSIGGRALSDTQYFGPGTRLTVL.

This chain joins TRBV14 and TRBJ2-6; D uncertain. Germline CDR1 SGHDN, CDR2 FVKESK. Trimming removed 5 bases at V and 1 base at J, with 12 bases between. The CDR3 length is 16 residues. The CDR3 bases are TGTGCCAGCAGCGAGGAAGTCCCATCTGGGGCCAACGTCCTGACTTTC. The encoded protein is CASSEEVPSGANVLTF.

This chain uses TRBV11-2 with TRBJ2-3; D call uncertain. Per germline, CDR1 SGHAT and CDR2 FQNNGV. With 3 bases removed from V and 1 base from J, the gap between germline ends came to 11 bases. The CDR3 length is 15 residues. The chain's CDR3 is CASSLLPGGTDTQYF. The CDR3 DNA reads TGTGCCAGCAGCTTGCTTCCTGGGGGCACAGATACGCAGTATTTT.

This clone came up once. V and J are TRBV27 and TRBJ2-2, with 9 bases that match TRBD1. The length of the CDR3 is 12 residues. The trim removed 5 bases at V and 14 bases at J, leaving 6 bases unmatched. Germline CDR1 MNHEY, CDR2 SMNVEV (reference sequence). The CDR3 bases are TGTGCCAGCAGTCTCCCGGGACAGGGTCTGTTTTTT. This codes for CASSLPGQGLFF.

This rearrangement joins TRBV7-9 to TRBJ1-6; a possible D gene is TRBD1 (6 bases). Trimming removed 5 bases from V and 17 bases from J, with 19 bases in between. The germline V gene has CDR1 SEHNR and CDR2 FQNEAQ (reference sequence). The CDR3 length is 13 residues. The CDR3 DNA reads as TGTGCCAGCAGCGAAATCGAGGACAGATACTTCCACTTT. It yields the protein CASSEIEDRYFHF.

The CDR3 sequence is CASSRGTDDSYEQYF. The DNA of the CDR3 is TGTGCCAGCAGTCGCGGGACAGACGACTCCTACGAGCAGTACTTC. The chain employs TRBV27 and TRBJ2-7; possible D gene TRBD1, 7 bases. Germline-derived CDR1 and CDR2 are MNHEY and SMNVEV (reference sequence). The CDR3 is 15 residues long. With 5 bases removed from V and 0 bases from J, the gap between germline ends came to 14 bases.

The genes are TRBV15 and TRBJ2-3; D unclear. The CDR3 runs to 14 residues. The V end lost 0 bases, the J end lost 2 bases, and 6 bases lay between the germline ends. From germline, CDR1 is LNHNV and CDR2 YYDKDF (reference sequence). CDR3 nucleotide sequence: TGTGCCACCAGCAGAGAGACTGTCACAGATACGCAGTATTTT. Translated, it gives CATSRETVTDTQYF. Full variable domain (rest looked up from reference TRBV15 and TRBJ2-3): DAMVIQNPRYQVTQFGKPVTLSCSQTLNHNVMYWYQQKSSQAPKLLFHYYDKDFNNEADTPDNFQSRRPNTSFCFLDIRSPGLGDTAMYLCATSRETVTDTQYFGPGTRLTVL.